The clone carrying this T cell receptor beta chain was detected many times. The data stem from a study of neurological immune-mediated disorders. Germline lookup yields CDR1 DFQATT and CDR2 SNEGSKA (reference sequence). The V and J ends lost 5 bases and 2 bases, in that order; junction bases with no gene match: 16. CDR3 length equals 17 residues. MiXCR, applied by TCRdb to the 5' RACE reads, yields one record per CDR3 protein. The sample carries tens of thousands of distinct CDR3 sequences, just over 2.5% recorded once. This receptor was taken from a woman aged 30 to 39 with multiple sclerosis. The sample comprised PBMCs. This sequence joins TRBV20-1 and TRBJ2-3; 7 bases fit TRBD2. The CDR3 reads CSAVPGASGDLTDTQYF. The CDR3 nucleotides are TGCAGTGCTGTCCCTGGGGCTAGCGGAGACCTCACAGATACGCAGTATTTT.